One sample yielded the 28 T cell receptor beta chains listed below, sequenced in a study of STAT3 mutations in large granular lymphocyte leukemia. Study conclusions and caveats: At least one immunodominant TCR beta clonotype appeared in every T-cell large granular lymphocyte leukemia patient.

Assay: immunoSEQ multiplex PCR; the TCRdb copy retains only in-frame clones and omits some. This sample has more than 10,000 clones, with less than 90% found just once. Their recognized antigens are unknown. Sequenced input: peripheral blood mononuclear cells. The receptors here all came from an elderly man with T-cell large granular lymphocyte leukemia. Some clones in this sample may be carry-over from other donors' samples.

This chain joins TRBV7-6 and TRBJ2-5; D is perhaps TRBD1 (7 bases). V was trimmed by 5 bases and J by 9 bases, leaving 16 bases between them. The CDR3 runs to 13 residues. Germline values: CDR1 SGHVS, CDR2 FNYEAQ. CDR3 sequence reads: CASSPRGDGAQYF. DNA of the CDR3: TGTGCCAGCAGCCCCAGGGGGGACGGGGCCCAGTACTTC.

The rearrangement links TRBV10-3 to TRBJ1-2; TRBD1 matches at 8 bases. J was trimmed by 8 bases and V by 7 bases; bases with no gene match: 15. The CDR3 spans 15 residues. Germline V CDR1 and CDR2: ENHRY, SYGVKD. The chain's CDR3 is CAINEQRQGRGGYTF. DNA of the CDR3: TGTGCCATCAATGAACAACGACAGGGGAGGGGCGGCTACACCTTC.

The V call is TRBV4-2, the J call TRBJ2-7; perhaps TRBD2 as D (5 bases). V was pared by 0 bases and J by 0 bases, with 15 bases between. Germline V lookup: CDR1 LGHNA, CDR2 YNFKEQ. CDR3 length: 17 residues. CDR3 protein: CASSQDVGLGSSYEQYF. The CDR3 nucleotides read TGTGCCAGCAGCCAAGACGTTGGTCTGGGGAGCTCCTACGAGCAGTACTTC.

The chain is built from TRBV6-5 and TRBJ2-7; D remains unclear. V shed 2 bases and J shed 1 base, with 12 bases lying between them. The CDR3 extends over 15 amino acids. Germline-derived CDR1 and CDR2 are MNHEY and SVGAGI. The CDR3 DNA is TGTGCCAGCAGTTACAACCCGGCCAGATCCTACGAGCAGTACTTC. Encoded protein: CASSYNPARSYEQYF.

The V call is TRBV27, the J call TRBJ1-6; 9 nucleotides line up with TRBD1. J gave up 9 bases and V 5 bases, and 11 bases lay outside the gene matches. This CDR3 contains 16 residues. From germline, CDR1 is MNHEY and CDR2 SMNVEV (reference sequence). The CDR3 coding sequence is TGTGCCAGCAGTATGGCGGCCGGGACAGGGCTTTCACCCCTCCACTTT. Amino acid sequence: CASSMAAGTGLSPLHF.

This chain joins TRBV7-9 and TRBJ2-3, with D tentatively TRBD1 (5 bases). CDR1 SEHNR and CDR2 FQNEAQ come from the germline V gene (reference sequence). V was clipped by 1 base and J by 2 bases, with 7 bases between them. The CDR3 has 14 residues. The CDR3 region is CASSLGQYTDTQYF. CDR3 DNA: TGTGCCAGCAGCTTAGGACAGTACACAGATACGCAGTATTTT. The full variable domain, its missing parts supplied by reference TRBV7-9 and TRBJ2-3, is DTGVSQNPRHKITKRGQNVTFRCDPISEHNRLYWYRQTLGQGPEFLTYFQNEAQLEKSRLLSDRFSAERPKGSFSTLEIQRTEQGDSAMYLCASSLGQYTDTQYFGPGTRLTVL.

V and J are TRBV5-4 and TRBJ1-4; 10 bases are a match to TRBD1. Germline V lookup: CDR1 SGHNT, CDR2 YYREEE (reference sequence). V gave up 0 bases and J gave up 6 bases; unmatched junction bases: 2. The length of the CDR3 is 15 residues. This CDR3 is CASSLVGTGDEKLFF. The CDR3 DNA is TGTGCCAGCAGCTTGGTTGGGACAGGGGATGAAAAACTGTTTTTT.

The chain uses TRBV7-9 and TRBJ1-6, with a weak D call TRBD1 (6 bases). From germline, CDR1 is SEHNR and CDR2 FQNEAQ (reference sequence). Deletions cut 7 bases from V and 6 bases from J, with 16 bases between. This CDR3 spans 15 amino acids. Here the CDR3 DNA reads TGTGCCAGCACTCAGGGGTCGTCGGGTAATTCACCCCTCCACTTT. Translating gives CASTQGSSGNSPLHF.

This chain uses TRBV7-2 with TRBJ2-7, with D uncertain. The CDR3 contains 13 residues. Germline lookup yields CDR1 SGHTA and CDR2 FQGNSA. V lost 7 bases and J lost 0, with 10 bases in between. CDR3 residues: CASKMLSSYEQYF. The CDR3 region has the DNA TGTGCCAGCAAAATGCTCAGCTCCTACGAGCAGTACTTC.

The rearrangement links TRBV6-5 to TRBJ1-2; TRBD1 matches at 7 bases. The CDR3 covers 14 residues. CDR1 and CDR2 (germline): MNHEY, SVGAGI. J lost 7 bases, V lost 5 bases, and 10 bases had no gene match. CDR3 residues: CASSTRQGVRGYTF. The CDR3 DNA reads TGTGCCAGCAGTACCCGACAGGGAGTCCGTGGCTACACCTTC.

V gene TRBV11-2 combines with J gene TRBJ2-3, with D uncertain. This CDR3 has 12 residues. V gave up 5 bases and J gave up 4 bases, with 7 bases separating them. The germline V gene has CDR1 SGHAT and CDR2 FQNNGV. CDR3: CASSPQADTQYF. The CDR3 DNA is TGTGCCAGCAGCCCACAAGCAGATACGCAGTATTTT.

The rearrangement uses TRBV27 and TRBJ1-6, with TRBD1 identical over 8 bases. V trimming: 5 bases; J trimming: 10 bases; junction bases outside the gene matches: 7. CDR3 length equals 14 residues. Germline V gene sequence: CDR1 MNHEY, CDR2 SMNVEV (reference sequence). In DNA, the CDR3 is TGTGCCAGCAGTCCCCAGGGGGCAGGATCACCCCTCCACTTT. It specifies CASSPQGAGSPLHF.

V is TRBV7-3 and J is TRBJ2-7; D possibly corresponds to TRBD2 (5 bases). CDR3 length: 14 residues. Trimming pared 2 bases from V and 3 bases from J, leaving 11 bases between. Per germline, CDR1 SGHTA and CDR2 FQGTGA. CDR3 residues: CASSLQLGYYEQYF. The DNA for the CDR3 is TGTGCCAGCAGCTTACAACTAGGGTACTACGAGCAGTACTTC.

The V and J genes are TRBV27 and TRBJ1-2; tentative D call: TRBD1 (5 bases). Germline values: CDR1 MNHEY, CDR2 SMNVEV (reference sequence). Trimming stripped 4 bases from V and 4 bases from J, with 16 bases between. This CDR3 is built from 15 residues. The CDR3 sequence: CASSSRDARSYGYTF. Here the CDR3 DNA reads TGTGCCAGCAGTTCCCGGGACGCGAGATCCTATGGCTACACCTTC.

The chain has TRBV30 and TRBJ2-1; perhaps TRBD2 as D (6 bases). The CDR3 has 12 amino acids. V was trimmed by 2 bases and J by 12 bases, leaving 14 bases between them. Germline CDR1 reads GTSNPN; CDR2 reads SVGIG (reference sequence). CDR3 bases: TGTGCCTGGAGTTCCCGGGACTTTCGGCAGTTCTTC. This gives the protein CAWSSRDFRQFF.

This clone was found once. The rearrangement links TRBV4-3 to TRBJ2-3; TRBD2 matches 9 bases. The germline V gene has CDR1 LGHNA and CDR2 YSLEER. V shed 4 bases and J 1 base; nucleotides not matched to a gene: 12. The CDR3 totals 18 residues. The CDR3 loop reads CASSPDPPSGDGTDTQYF. The CDR3 coding sequence is TGCGCCAGCAGCCCCGACCCCCCTAGCGGGGACGGCACAGATACGCAGTATTTT.

The V gene is TRBV4-3, the J gene TRBJ2-1; D could derive from TRBD1 or TRBD2 (5 bases each). V was cut by 0 bases and J by 5 bases, with 8 bases left in between. Germline values: CDR1 LGHNA, CDR2 YSLEER. The CDR3 has 14 residues. CDR3 sequence (DNA): TGCGCCAGCAGCCAAGATTGGGGGAACAATGAGCAGTTCTTC. Protein: CASSQDWGNNEQFF.

The genes are TRBV19 and TRBJ1-5; 9 nucleotides agree with TRBD1. After removal of 8 bases from V and 3 bases from J, the junction contained 11 bases not matched to a gene. CDR3 size: 16 residues. CDR1 is LNHDA, CDR2 SQIVND, per germline (reference sequence). The CDR3 reads CASLGPGQGHNQPQHF. DNA for the CDR3: TGTGCCAGTTTGGGACCGGGACAGGGTCACAATCAGCCCCAGCATTTT.

The chain employs TRBV4-3 and TRBJ2-7, with D unclear. The germline gives CDR1 LGHNA, CDR2 YSLEER. This CDR3 has 13 residues. Trimming stripped 1 base from V and 6 bases from J, with 10 bases between. CDR3 in DNA: TGCGCCAGCAGCCAAGCTATCGGACGCGAGCAGTACTTC. Encoded protein: CASSQAIGREQYF.

This chain connects TRBV2 to TRBJ2-5, with a weak D call TRBD1 (5 bases). Looked up from germline, CDR1 is SNHLY and CDR2 is FYNNEI. The CDR3 is 13 residues long. The V end was cut by 9 bases, the J end by 2 bases, with 13 bases between. CDR3 loop: CASHSDIQETQYF. For the CDR3, the DNA is TGTGCCAGTCACTCGGACATACAAGAGACCCAGTACTTC.

J is TRBJ2-5 and V is TRBV5-1; TRBD2 matches 7 bases. The CDR3 runs 14 residues. The ends lost 6 bases at V and 10 bases at J; junction bases unmatched: 15. CDR1 is SGHRS and CDR2 is YFSETQ in the germline V gene. CDR3 amino acids: CASTKPTGAGDQYF. CDR3 DNA sequence: TGCGCCAGCACCAAACCGACCGGGGCGGGGGACCAGTACTTC.

The rearrangement links TRBV7-7 to TRBJ1-4, with no clear D. The CDR3 runs to 14 residues. Germline assignment: CDR1 SSHAT and CDR2 FNYEAQ (reference sequence). CDR3 DNA: TGTGCTAGCGGCCCGGGAAGGGTAGGAGAAAAACTGTTTTTT. It yields the protein CASGPGRVGEKLFF.

The sample holds a few counts of this clone. In DNA form, the CDR3 reads TGTGCCAGCAGCGTGGGACAGGGCTCACCCCTCCACTTT. The encoded protein is CASSVGQGSPLHF. The V and J genes are TRBV14 and TRBJ1-6; 9 bases align to TRBD1. V lost 5 bases to trimming and J lost 10 bases; unmatched junction nucleotides: 3. The CDR3 spans 13 residues. Germline assignment: CDR1 SGHDN and CDR2 FVKESK.

This clone is a singleton in its sample. The genes are TRBV7-2 and TRBJ1-1, with D unclear. The germline gives CDR1 SGHTA, CDR2 FQGNSA. The CDR3 spans 14 residues. V lost 8 bases and J lost 1, with 14 bases in between. This chain's CDR3 is CASRTGLQNTEAFF. The CDR3 nucleotides are TGTGCCAGCCGCACTGGACTCCAGAACACTGAAGCTTTCTTT. Variable domain in full (rest from reference TRBV7-2 and TRBJ1-1): GAGVSQSPSNKVTEKGKDVELRCDPISGHTALYWYRQSLGQGLEFLIYFQGNSAPDKSGLPSDRFSAERTGGSVSTLTIQRTQQEDSAVYLCASRTGLQNTEAFFGQGTRLTVV.

This chain uses TRBV11-1 with TRBJ2-7; 7 bases line up with TRBD1. This CDR3 is 14 amino acids long. The germline gives CDR1 SGHAT, CDR2 FQDESV (reference sequence). The junction had 3 bases not matched to a gene; V was cut back by 4 bases and J by 0 bases. Here the CDR3 reads CASSSRDSSYEQYF. Written as DNA, the CDR3 is TGTGCCAGCAGCTCCCGGGACAGCTCCTACGAGCAGTACTTC.

The chain carries TRBV6-5 and TRBJ1-1; D perhaps matches TRBD1 (5 bases). This CDR3 spans 13 amino acids. V was shortened by 2 bases and J by 7 bases, with 11 bases between the two germline ends. CDR1 MNHEY and CDR2 SVGAGI come from the germline V gene. CDR3 loop: CASSYVGGGEAFF. In nucleotides, the CDR3 is TGTGCCAGCAGTTACGTGGGGGGAGGTGAAGCTTTCTTT.

This chain links TRBV19 with TRBJ1-2; 9 bases match TRBD1. Trimming cost V 5 bases and J 2 bases; bases outside gene matches: 6. The CDR3 runs 15 residues. CDR1 and CDR2 (germline): LNHDA, SQIVND (reference sequence). CDR3 protein: CASSVPGQGNYGYTF. CDR3 DNA sequence: TGTGCCAGTAGTGTACCGGGACAGGGCAACTATGGCTACACCTTC. The entire variable domain, with the rest obtained from reference TRBV19 and TRBJ1-2, is as follows: DGGITQSPKYLFRKEGQNVTLSCEQNLNHDAMYWYRQDPGQGLRLIYYSQIVNDFQKGDIAEGYSVSREKKESFPLTVTSAQKNPTAFYLCASSVPGQGNYGYTFGSGTRLTVV.

The J gene is TRBJ2-1, the V gene TRBV5-1; the D gene is possibly TRBD2 (6 bases). Germline V gene sequence: CDR1 SGHRS, CDR2 YFSETQ. V lost 7 bases and J lost 1, with 15 bases in between. The CDR3 extends over 15 amino acids. CDR3 region: CASGRLEFSYNEQFF. The CDR3 coding sequence is TGCGCCAGCGGGCGACTAGAGTTTTCCTACAATGAGCAGTTCTTC.